Sequencing of this TCR beta chain was carried out in a study of shared clonotypes between healthy human individuals. Across the study: Per donor, three plates held CD4 naive cells, three held CD4 memory, two held CD8 naive and one held CD8 memory. The study's findings and limits: In the sorted subsets, rarefaction showed sequencing was incomplete despite large depth. The researchers took only blood, and tissue repertoires probably look different.

Sequencing used immunoSEQ multiplex PCR; TCRdb keeps in-frame clones, though not all of them. The data hold about 110,000 clones, with 68% observed a single time. CD45RO+ cells plus CCR7-negative CD45RA+ TemRA cells formed CD8 memory. On this clone: Its antigen is as yet unknown.

Germline-derived CDR1 and CDR2 are MNHEY and SMNVEV (reference sequence). CDR3 length: 14 amino acids. V was pared by 8 bases and J by 3 bases, with 17 bases between. The TCR comes from a woman aged 30 to 39 in good health. Sequencing was performed on memory CD8+ T cells sorted from blood. Subset reported: CD45RO+ cells pooled with CCR7-negative TemRA cells. The chain uses TRBV27 and TRBJ2-7; weak D call: TRBD2 (5 bases). The CDR3 here is CASSLGKGSYEQYF. CDR3 bases: TGTGCCAGCTCGCTCGGGAAGGGCAGCTACGAGCAGTACTTC.